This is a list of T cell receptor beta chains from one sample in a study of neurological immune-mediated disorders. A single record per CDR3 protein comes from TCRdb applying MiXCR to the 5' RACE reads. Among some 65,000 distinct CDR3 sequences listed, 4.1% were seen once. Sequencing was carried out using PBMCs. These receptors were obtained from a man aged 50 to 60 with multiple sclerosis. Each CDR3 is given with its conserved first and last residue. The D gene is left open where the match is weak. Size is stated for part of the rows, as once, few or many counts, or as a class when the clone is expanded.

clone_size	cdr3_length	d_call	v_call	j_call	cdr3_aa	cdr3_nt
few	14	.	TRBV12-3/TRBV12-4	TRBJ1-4	CASSLVRRREKLFF	TGTGCCAGCAGTTTAGTGCGTCGGCGTGAAAAACTGTTTTTT
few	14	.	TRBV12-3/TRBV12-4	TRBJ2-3	CASSLRWDTDTQYF	TGTGCCAGCAGCCTGAGATGGGACACAGATACGCAGTATTTT
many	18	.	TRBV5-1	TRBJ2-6	CASSLKRRRGLGANVLTF	TGCGCCAGCAGCTTAAAACGTAGACGGGGATTGGGGGCCAACGTCCTGACTTTC
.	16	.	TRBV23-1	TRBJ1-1	CASSQSGHRMNTEAFF	TGCGCCAGCAGTCAATCGGGCCACAGGATGAACACTGAAGCTTTCTTT
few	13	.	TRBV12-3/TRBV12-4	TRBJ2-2	CASNSPYTGELFF	TGTGCCAGCAATTCCCCGTACACCGGGGAGCTGTTTTTT
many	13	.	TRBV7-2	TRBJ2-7	CASSLALGPEQYF	TGTGCCAGCAGCTTAGCGCTAGGGCCGGAGCAGTACTTC
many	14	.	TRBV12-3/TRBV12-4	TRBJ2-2	CASSRRQSTGELFF	TGTGCCAGCAGCCGAAGACAGTCCACCGGGGAGCTGTTTTTT
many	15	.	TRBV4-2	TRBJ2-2	CASGPNIANTGELFF	TGTGCCAGCGGCCCTAATATCGCGAACACCGGGGAGCTGTTTTTT
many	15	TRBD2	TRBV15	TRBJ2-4	CATSREGGGTNIQYF	TGTGCCACCAGCAGAGAGGGCGGGGGGACAAACATTCAGTACTTC
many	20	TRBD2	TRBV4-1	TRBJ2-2	CASSHTTSGGSLVDTGELFF	TGCGCCAGCAGCCATACGACTAGCGGGGGTTCCCTGGTCGACACCGGGGAGCTGTTTTTT
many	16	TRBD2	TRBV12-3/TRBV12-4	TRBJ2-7	CASSKLLASGVYEQYF	TGTGCCAGCAGTAAGTTGTTGGCTAGCGGGGTTTACGAGCAGTACTTC
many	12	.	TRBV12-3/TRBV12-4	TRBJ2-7	CASSPGGYEQYF	TGTGCCAGCAGCCCCGGCGGCTACGAGCAGTACTTC
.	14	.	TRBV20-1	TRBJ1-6	CSARDYQENSPLHF	TGCAGTGCTAGAGATTACCAGGAAAATTCACCCCTCCACTTT
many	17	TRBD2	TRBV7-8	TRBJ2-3	CASSLRPRGEGTDTQYF	TGTGCCAGCAGCTTACGCCCCCGGGGGGAAGGCACAGATACGCAGTATTTT
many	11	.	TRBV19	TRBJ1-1	CASSTITEAFF	TGTGCCAGTAGTACCATCACTGAAGCTTTCTTT
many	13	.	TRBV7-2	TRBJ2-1	CASSLQSYNEQFF	TGTGCCAGCAGCTTGCAGTCCTACAATGAGCAGTTCTTC
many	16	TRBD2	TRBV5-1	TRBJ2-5	CASSLIIRGTTETQYF	TGCGCCAGCAGCTTGATTATACGGGGGACTACGGAGACCCAGTACTTC
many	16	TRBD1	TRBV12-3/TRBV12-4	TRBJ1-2	CASSFNRQGAAYGYTF	TGTGCCAGCAGTTTTAATCGGCAGGGGGCGGCCTATGGCTACACCTTC
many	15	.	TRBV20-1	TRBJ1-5	CSAIRTAPYNQPQHF	TGCAGTGCTATACGGACGGCTCCATACAATCAGCCCCAGCATTTT
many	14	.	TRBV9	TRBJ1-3	CASRALEAGNTIYF	TGTGCCAGCAGGGCCTTAGAGGCTGGAAACACCATATATTTT
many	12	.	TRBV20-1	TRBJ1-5	CSARNSNQPQHF	TGCAGTGCTAGGAATAGCAATCAGCCCCAGCATTTT
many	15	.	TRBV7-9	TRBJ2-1	CASSLAQGIYNEQFF	TGTGCCAGCAGCTTAGCACAGGGAATCTACAATGAGCAGTTCTTC
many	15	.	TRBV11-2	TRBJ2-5	CASSFNNQGQETQYF	TGTGCCAGCAGCTTCAATAACCAGGGGCAAGAGACCCAGTACTTC
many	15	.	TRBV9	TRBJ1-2	CASSVLPGGGYGYTF	TGTGCCAGCAGCGTATTACCGGGTGGTGGGTATGGCTACACCTTC
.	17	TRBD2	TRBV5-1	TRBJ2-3	CASSLGLAGASTDTQYF	TGCGCCAGCAGCTTGGGACTAGCGGGGGCAAGCACAGATACGCAGTATTTT
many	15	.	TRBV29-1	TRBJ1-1	CSGWFYRAANTEAFF	TGCAGCGGGTGGTTTTACCGGGCAGCGAACACTGAAGCTTTCTTT
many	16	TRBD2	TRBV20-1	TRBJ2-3	CSAAWRGGSSTDTQYF	TGCAGTGCTGCCTGGCGGGGGGGCTCTAGCACAGATACGCAGTATTTT
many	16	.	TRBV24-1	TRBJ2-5	CATSDFGGFGQETQYF	TGTGCCACCAGTGATTTTGGGGGATTCGGACAAGAGACCCAGTACTTC
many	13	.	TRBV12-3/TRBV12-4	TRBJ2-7	CASNQGGSYEQYF	TGTGCCAGCAATCAAGGGGGTTCCTACGAGCAGTACTTC
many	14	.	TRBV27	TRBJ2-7	CASSLLATSHEQYF	TGTGCCAGCAGTTTATTAGCCACGTCCCACGAGCAGTACTTC
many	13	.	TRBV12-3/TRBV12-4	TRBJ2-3	CASSLGVGDTQYF	TGTGCCAGCAGTTTAGGAGTGGGAGATACGCAGTATTTT
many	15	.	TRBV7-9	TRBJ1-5	CASSLEGLEGQPQHF	TGTGCCAGCAGCTTAGAAGGCTTGGAGGGTCAGCCCCAGCATTTT
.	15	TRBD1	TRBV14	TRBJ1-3	CASSRDRGRGNTIYF	TGTGCCAGCAGCCGAGACAGGGGGAGAGGAAACACCATATATTTT